This note documents a single T cell receptor (beta chain) sequence. This entry is derived from a study of blood T cell repertoires in COVID-19. Study-wide context: Acute and convalescent COVID-19 specimens originated in the United States, Italy and Spain.

Only in-frame clones appear in the TCRdb table, and some are missing; sequencing was by immunoSEQ multiplex PCR. The data show about 110,000 clones, about 88% seen once. Deletions cut 8 bases from V and 0 bases from J, with 4 bases between. The V gene's germline CDR1 is MNHNY and CDR2 SVGAGI (reference sequence). The CDR3 has 11 residues. The chain combines TRBV6-6 with TRBJ1-1; D is unclear. This receptor was identified in a woman aged 45-65 years with acute or convalescent COVID-19. The sequencing input was peripheral blood. Here the CDR3 DNA reads TGTGCCAGCTGGCTGAACACTGAAGCTTTCTTT. Amino acids: CASWLNTEAFF.